This TCR beta chain was observed in a study of technical replicates of blood from several donors. Sequencing used immunoSEQ multiplex PCR; TCRdb keeps in-frame clones, though not all of them. The data hold about 70,000 clones, with approximately 96% observed a single time. Germline values: CDR1 LGHNT, CDR2 FRNRAP. This CDR3 has 14 amino acids. The V and J ends lost 8 bases and 1 base, in that order; junction bases with no gene match: 2. The clonotype comes from a human donor in good health. The chain links TRBV12-5 to TRBJ2-2, with 9 bases lining up with TRBD1. Sequenced sample: T cells isolated from PBMCs. CDR3 nucleotides: TGTGCTAGTTGGGGACAGGGGAACACCGGGGAGCTGTTTTTT. It translates to CASWGQGNTGELFF.